These 4 T cell receptor beta chains were sequenced from one sample in a study of beta chain features in type 1 diabetes. The whole isolated RNA underwent reverse transcription, so sequencing captured expressed TCRB transcripts. Sequenced by immunoSEQ multiplex PCR; TCRdb stores in-frame clones only, minus some. The table has 400,000 to 500,000 clones, about 14% seen once. Material for sequencing was naive CD4+ T cells from blood. The source is a man between 25 and 39 years old in good health.

On this clone: A much larger clone differs by one base, so this may be a read error. The V gene is TRBV30, the J gene TRBJ2-7; 14 bases are a match to TRBD2. Germline V gene lookup returns CDR1 GTSNPN and CDR2 SVGIG (reference sequence). The CDR3 runs 15 residues. The V segment lost 3 bases and the J segment 5 bases; nucleotides outside the gene matches: 6. CDR3 nucleotides: TGTGCCTGGAGGGCGGGACTAGCGGGAGAAGACGAGCAGTACGTC. It encodes CAWRAGLAGEDEQYV.

This clone turned up a few times. The J gene is TRBJ1-2, the V gene TRBV7-2; no firm D call. V was clipped by 5 bases and J by 4 bases, with 17 bases between them. This CDR3 has 15 amino acids. Germline CDR1 reads SGHTA; CDR2 reads FQGNSA. The CDR3: CASSAIGRSGYGYTF. The DNA for the CDR3 is TGTGCCAGCAGCGCCATTGGTCGGTCCGGCTATGGCTACACCTTC.

Comments on this clone: One end of the junction varies from germline; a read error may be responsible. The chain couples TRBV5-1 to TRBJ2-3; D is uncertain. The CDR3 is made up of 13 amino acids. Germline CDR1 and CDR2: SGHRS and YFSETQ. The CDR3 spells CASSLERPETQYF. The CDR3 coding sequence is TGCGCCAGCAGCTTGGAACGGCCAGAAACGCAGTATTTT.

This clone came up a few times. V is TRBV6-1 and J is TRBJ2-7; no reliable D call. Trimming pared 3 bases from V and 5 bases from J, leaving 14 bases between. From germline, CDR1 is MNHNS and CDR2 SASEGT. The CDR3 is made up of 14 amino acids. The chain's CDR3 is CASSEEDFFNEQYV. In nucleotides, the CDR3 is TGTGCCAGCAGTGAGGAAGATTTTTTCAACGAGCAGTACGTC.